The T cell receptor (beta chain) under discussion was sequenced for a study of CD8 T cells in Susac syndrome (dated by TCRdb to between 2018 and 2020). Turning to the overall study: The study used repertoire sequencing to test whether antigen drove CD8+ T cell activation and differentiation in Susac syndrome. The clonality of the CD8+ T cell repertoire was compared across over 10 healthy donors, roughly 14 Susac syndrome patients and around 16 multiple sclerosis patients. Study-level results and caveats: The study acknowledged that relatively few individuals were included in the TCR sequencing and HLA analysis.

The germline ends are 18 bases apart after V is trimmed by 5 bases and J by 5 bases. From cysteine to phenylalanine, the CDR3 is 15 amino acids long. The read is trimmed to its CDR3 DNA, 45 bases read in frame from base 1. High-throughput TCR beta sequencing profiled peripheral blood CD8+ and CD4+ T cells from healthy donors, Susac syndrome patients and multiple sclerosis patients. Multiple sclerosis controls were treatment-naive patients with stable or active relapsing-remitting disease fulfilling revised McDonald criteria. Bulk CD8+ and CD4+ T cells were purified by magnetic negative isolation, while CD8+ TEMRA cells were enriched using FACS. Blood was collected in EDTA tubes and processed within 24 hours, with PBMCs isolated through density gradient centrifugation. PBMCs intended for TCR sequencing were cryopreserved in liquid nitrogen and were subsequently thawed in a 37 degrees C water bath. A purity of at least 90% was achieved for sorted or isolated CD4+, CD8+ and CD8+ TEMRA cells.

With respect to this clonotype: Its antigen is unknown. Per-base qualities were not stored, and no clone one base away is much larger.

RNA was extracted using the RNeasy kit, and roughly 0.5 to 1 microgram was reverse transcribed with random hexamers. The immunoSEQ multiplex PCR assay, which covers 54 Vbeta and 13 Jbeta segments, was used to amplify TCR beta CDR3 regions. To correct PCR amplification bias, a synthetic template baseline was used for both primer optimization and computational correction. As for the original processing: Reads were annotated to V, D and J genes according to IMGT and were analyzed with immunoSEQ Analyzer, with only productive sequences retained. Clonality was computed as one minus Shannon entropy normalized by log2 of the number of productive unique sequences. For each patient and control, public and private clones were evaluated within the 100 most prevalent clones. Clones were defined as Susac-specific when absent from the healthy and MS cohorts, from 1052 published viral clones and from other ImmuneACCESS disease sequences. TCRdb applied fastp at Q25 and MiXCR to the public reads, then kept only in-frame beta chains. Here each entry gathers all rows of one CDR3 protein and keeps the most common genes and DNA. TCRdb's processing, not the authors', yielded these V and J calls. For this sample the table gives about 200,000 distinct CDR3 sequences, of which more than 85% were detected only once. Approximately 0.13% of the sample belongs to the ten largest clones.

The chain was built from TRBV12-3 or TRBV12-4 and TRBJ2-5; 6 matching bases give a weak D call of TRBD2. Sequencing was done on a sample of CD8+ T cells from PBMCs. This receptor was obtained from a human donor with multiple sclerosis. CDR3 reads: CASSTPSSGWETQYF. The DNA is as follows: TGTGCCAGCAGTACCCCCTCAAGCGGGTGGGAGACCCAGTACTTC.